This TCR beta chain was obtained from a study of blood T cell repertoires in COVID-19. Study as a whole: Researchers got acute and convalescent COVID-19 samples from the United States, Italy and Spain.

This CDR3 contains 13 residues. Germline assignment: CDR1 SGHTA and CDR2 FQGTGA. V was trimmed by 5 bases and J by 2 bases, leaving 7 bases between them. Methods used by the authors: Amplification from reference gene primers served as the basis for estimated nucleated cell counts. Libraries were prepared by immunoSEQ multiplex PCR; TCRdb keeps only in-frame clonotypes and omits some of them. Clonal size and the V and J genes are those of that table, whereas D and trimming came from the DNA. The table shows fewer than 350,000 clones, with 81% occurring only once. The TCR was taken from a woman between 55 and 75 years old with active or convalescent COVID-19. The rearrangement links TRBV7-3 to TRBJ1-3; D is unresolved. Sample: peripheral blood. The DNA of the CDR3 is TGTGCCAGCAGCGCCGAGCCTGGAAACACCATATATTTT. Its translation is CASSAEPGNTIYF.